This TCR beta chain was recorded in a study of blood T cell repertoires in COVID-19. Measured with immunoSEQ multiplex PCR; TCRdb has only the in-frame clones, and not every one. The sample records around 400,000 clones, about 90% being singletons. Participant-given clinical history determined each cohort assignment. This CDR3 comprises 20 residues. Germline loops: CDR1 LGHNA, CDR2 YSLEER. V was trimmed by 3 bases and J by 0 bases, leaving 26 bases between them. V is TRBV4-3 and J is TRBJ1-2; no definite D call. The clonotype was recovered from a woman between 25 and 40 years old who had recovered from COVID-19. Sample: PBMCs or T cells enriched from blood (not recorded which). CDR3 sequence: CASSQQHGVIGWTSNYGYTF. CDR3 DNA sequence: TGCGCCAGCAGCCAGCAACATGGGGTTATAGGGTGGACTTCTAACTATGGCTACACCTTC.